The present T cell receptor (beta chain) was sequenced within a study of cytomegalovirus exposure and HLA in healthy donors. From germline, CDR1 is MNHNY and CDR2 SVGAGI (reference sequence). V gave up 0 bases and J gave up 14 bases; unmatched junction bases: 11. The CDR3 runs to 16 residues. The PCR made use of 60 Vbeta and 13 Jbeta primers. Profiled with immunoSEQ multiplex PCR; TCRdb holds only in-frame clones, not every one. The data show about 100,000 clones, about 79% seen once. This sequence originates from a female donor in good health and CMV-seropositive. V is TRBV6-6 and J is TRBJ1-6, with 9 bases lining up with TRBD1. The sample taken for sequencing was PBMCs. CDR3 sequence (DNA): TGTGCCAGCAGTTACTCGACAGGGGGGAAACAGTCGACCCTCCACTTT. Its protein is CASSYSTGGKQSTLHF.